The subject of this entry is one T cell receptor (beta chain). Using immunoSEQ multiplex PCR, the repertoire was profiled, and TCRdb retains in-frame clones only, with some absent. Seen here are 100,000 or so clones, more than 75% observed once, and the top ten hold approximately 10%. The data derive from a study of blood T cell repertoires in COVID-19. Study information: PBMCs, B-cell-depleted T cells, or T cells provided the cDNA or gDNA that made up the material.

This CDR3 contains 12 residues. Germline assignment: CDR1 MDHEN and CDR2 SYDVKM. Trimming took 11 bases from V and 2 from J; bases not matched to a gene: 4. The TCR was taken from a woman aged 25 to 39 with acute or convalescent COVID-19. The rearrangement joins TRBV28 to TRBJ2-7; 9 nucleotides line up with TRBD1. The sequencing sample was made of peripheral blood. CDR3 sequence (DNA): TGTGCCTTGGGACAGGGCCCCTACGAGCAGTACTTC. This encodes CALGQGPYEQYF.